This T cell receptor beta chain comes out of a study of graft-versus-host responses after intestinal transplantation. Details on this clone: Its specificity is not known.

TCRdb's copy holds only in-frame clones and misses some; the assay was immunoSEQ multiplex PCR. Among approximately 79,000 clones, roughly 85% were seen once, and the ten largest hold around 0.86%. The CDR3 has 16 residues. The V segment lost 3 bases and the J segment 6 bases; nucleotides outside the gene matches: 8. Germline V gene sequence: CDR1 SGHAT, CDR2 FQNNGV. Study conclusions and caveats: Where graft-donor T cell macrochimerism was present, patients had high graft-versus-host to host-versus-graft clonal ratios in allografts. HvG clone declines early post-transplant were associated with peak circulating GvH levels.

This sequence originates from a human donor who received an intestinal transplant. Sequencing used unstimulated CD4+ T cells sorted from spleen or lymph node cells, obtained before intestinal transplant. The rearrangement uses TRBV11-2 and TRBJ2-1, with 10 bases matching TRBD2. The CDR3 region is CASSFQSGGAINEQFF. In nucleotides, the CDR3 is TGTGCCAGCAGCTTCCAAAGCGGGGGGGCCATCAATGAGCAGTTCTTC. The complete variable domain, with remaining parts taken from reference TRBV11-2 and TRBJ2-1, reads EAGVAQSPRYKIIEKRQSVAFWCNPISGHATLYWYQQILGQGPKLLIQFQNNGVVDDSQLPKDRFSAERLKGVDSTLKIQPAKLEDSAVYLCASSFQSGGAINEQFFGPGTRLTVL.